The 7 T cell receptor beta chains presented below share a single source sample, sequenced in a study of CD8+CD57+ T cells in acquired aplastic anemia. By flow cytometry, patients selected for sequencing had shown an expansion of CD8+CD57+ cells. The template for TCR beta VDJ and CDR3 sequence profiling was genomic DNA. TCRdb called the reads again in MiXCR, with one record for every CDR3 protein. The sample yields 450,000 to 550,000 distinct CDR3 sequences, under 40% seen once. What was sequenced was sorted CD4+, CD8+, or CD8+CD57+ T cells (not recorded which) from PBMCs. The receptor source for this set is a human donor with aplastic anemia.

This sequence joins TRBV6-5 and TRBJ1-2; D perhaps matches TRBD1 (5 bases). V was clipped by 0 bases and J by 4 bases, with 9 bases between them. The CDR3 is made up of 14 amino acids. Germline lookup yields CDR1 MNHEY and CDR2 SVGAGI. The CDR3 sequence: CASSYSGGSYGYTF. The CDR3 bases are TGTGCCAGCAGTTACTCGGGGGGAAGCTATGGCTACACCTTC.

At least ten counts were recorded for this clonotype. The V and J genes are TRBV10-2 and TRBJ1-2, with 11 bases fitting TRBD1. Germline V gene sequence: CDR1 WSHSY, CDR2 SAAADI. There are 14 residues in the CDR3. Germline trimming cut 2 bases from V and 6 bases from J; bases unmatched to any gene: 2. CDR3 residues: CASSERGQGDGYTF. DNA for the CDR3: TGCGCCAGCAGTGAGCGGGGACAGGGGGATGGCTACACCTTC.

The chain combines TRBV15 with TRBJ1-5; no clear D. Germline CDR1 and CDR2: LNHNV and YYDKDF (reference sequence). The CDR3 spans 12 residues. Trimming pared 3 bases from V and 6 bases from J, leaving 6 bases between. For the CDR3, the DNA is TGTGCCACCAGCAGCGTGGGTCAGCCCCAGCATTTT. It yields the protein CATSSVGQPQHF. Full variable domain (missing parts from reference TRBV15 and TRBJ1-5): DAMVIQNPRYQVTQFGKPVTLSCSQTLNHNVMYWYQQKSSQAPKLLFHYYDKDFNNEADTPDNFQSRRPNTSFCFLDIRSPGLGDTAMYLCATSSVGQPQHFGDGTRLSIL.

This clonotype was picked up many times. One junction end does not reproduce the germline sequence, and a read error may be involved. The genes are TRBV7-7 and TRBJ2-1, with 7 bases that match TRBD1. The CDR3 is 13 amino acids. Germline V gives CDR1 SSHAT, CDR2 FNYEAQ (reference sequence). The CDR3 sequence is CASSLDRDAEQFF. CDR3 coding DNA: TGTGCTAGCAGCTTAGACAGGGACGCTGAGCAGTTCTTC.

With respect to this clonotype: The junction and the germline gene differ at one end; a read error may be behind it. The V gene is TRBV11-2, the J gene TRBJ1-1; D possibly corresponds to TRBD1 (5 bases). CDR1 SGHAT and CDR2 FQNNGV come from the germline V gene. The CDR3 loop spans 16 amino acids. CDR3 DNA sequence: TGTGCCAGCTGCTTAAATTCGGCAGGGATGAACACTGAAGCTTTCTTT. It encodes CASCLNSAGMNTEAFF.

This clonotype was seen a few times. The CDR3 spells CAWIQQSMAGGYTF. CDR3 coding DNA: TGTGCCTGGATCCAACAATCGATGGCGGGGGGCTACACCTTC. This chain joins TRBV30 and TRBJ1-2; D unclear. The CDR3 covers 14 residues. Deletions cut 4 bases from V and 8 bases from J, with 20 bases between. CDR1 is GTSNPN, CDR2 SVGIG, per germline (reference sequence).

Ten or more counts support this clonotype. The V gene is TRBV29-1, the J gene TRBJ2-1; perhaps TRBD1 as D (6 bases). The CDR3 spans 13 residues. Deletions cut 5 bases from V and 3 bases from J, with 11 bases between. Germline V gene data show CDR1 as SQVTM and CDR2 as ANQGSEA. The CDR3 coding sequence is TGCAGCGTTACAGGGTTATACTACAATGAGCAGTTCTTC. Translated, it gives CSVTGLYYNEQFF.